This T cell receptor (beta chain) was sequenced during a study of cytomegalovirus exposure and HLA in healthy donors. Assay used: immunoSEQ multiplex PCR; TCRdb lists only in-frame clones, some missing. In the table there are about 120,000 clones, 88% of which are singletons. In its sample, this clone was seen once. The donors were part of the validation cohort, which consisted of about 130 subjects and was separate from the first cohort of about 720 subjects. This TCR was sampled from a man younger than 30 in good health and CMV-seronegative. Sequenced input: PBMCs.

The CDR3, as DNA: TGTGCCAGAACACAGGGGACCCTTTACTACAATGAGCAGTTCTTC. Its translation: CARTQGTLYYNEQFF. This chain uses TRBV19 with TRBJ2-1, with 7 bases fitting TRBD1. CDR1 is LNHDA, CDR2 SQIVND, per germline (reference sequence). Losses at the gene ends were 9 bases for V and 3 bases for J; bases not matched to a gene: 11. CDR3 length: 15 amino acids.